These 18 T cell receptor beta chains originate from one sample sequenced in a study of neurological immune-mediated disorders. TCRdb ran MiXCR on the 5' RACE reads and lists one entry per CDR3 protein. Of about 46,000 distinct CDR3 sequences listed, under 3.5% are singletons. Source material: PBMCs. These receptors all come from a woman aged 45-65 years with multiple sclerosis.

There are many counts of this clonotype. V is TRBV12-3 or TRBV12-4 and J is TRBJ1-1; 8 bases are a match to TRBD1. CDR3 length: 14 amino acids. Trimming took 7 bases from V and 2 from J; bases not matched to a gene: 6. In DNA, the CDR3 is TGTGCCAGCACCACGACAGGGGTCAACACTGAAGCTTTCTTT. This gives the protein CASTTTGVNTEAFF.

This clonotype came up many times. J is TRBJ2-3 and V is TRBV20-1; D may be TRBD1 (5 bases). This CDR3 contains 13 residues. Trimming took 7 bases from V and 2 from J, leaving 13 bases between them. Germline CDR1 reads DFQATT; CDR2 reads SNEGSKA (reference sequence). This chain's CDR3 is CSVPDRATDTQYF. The CDR3 DNA follows: TGCAGTGTCCCTGACAGAGCCACAGATACGCAGTATTTT.

This clonotype was seen repeatedly, ten times or more. This chain joins TRBV5-1 and TRBJ2-3; 8 bases are a match to TRBD1. The CDR3 totals 13 residues. Germline CDR1 and CDR2: SGHRS and YFSETQ. J gave up 6 bases and V 3 bases, and 3 bases lay outside the gene matches. The CDR3 DNA follows: TGCGCCAGCAGCTCTCAGGGGGCGGATACGCAGTATTTT. It codes for CASSSQGADTQYF.

This clonotype was seen more than once but under ten times. At one boundary the junction diverges from the germline segment, which might be a read error. The chain couples TRBV20-1 to TRBJ1-5; TRBD1 aligns across 9 bases. Germline V gives CDR1 DFQATT, CDR2 SNEGSKA (reference sequence). CDR3 length: 17 amino acids. The CDR3 sequence is CSARPGTGYGSNKTQNF. CDR3 in DNA: TGCAGTGCTAGACCCGGGACAGGGTACGGGAGCAATAAGACCCAGAATTTT.

This rearrangement joins TRBV7-8 to TRBJ2-1, with TRBD2 as a possible D gene (5 bases). Germline V gives CDR1 SGHVS, CDR2 FQNEAQ. There are 17 residues in the CDR3. V lost 2 bases and J 0 bases, leaving 14 bases between the germline ends. The CDR3 loop reads CASSLTGSSSSYNEQFF. Written as DNA, the CDR3 is TGTGCCAGCAGCTTAACGGGGTCCTCCAGCTCCTACAATGAGCAGTTCTTC.

In this sample, this clonotype turned up many times. The gene calls are TRBV19 and TRBJ2-1; no definite D call. From germline, CDR1 is LNHDA and CDR2 SQIVND (reference sequence). This CDR3 contains 13 residues. Trimming removed 7 bases from V and 1 base from J, with 8 bases in between. The CDR3 loop reads CASKGLSYNEQFF. In nucleotides, the CDR3 is TGTGCCAGTAAGGGCCTTTCCTACAATGAGCAGTTCTTC.

This clonotype was observed many times. This chain joins TRBV12-3 or TRBV12-4 and TRBJ1-5; 7 nucleotides match TRBD1. Unmatched junction bases numbered 5, after V lost 5 bases and J lost 1 base. The CDR3 contains 15 residues. Here the CDR3 reads CASSRDSRSNQPQHF. CDR3 sequence (DNA): TGTGCCAGCAGTCGGGACAGTAGAAGCAATCAGCCCCAGCATTTT.

This clonotype occurred many times. CDR3 DNA: TGCGCCAGCAGCTTCGATACCGGGGGGGCGTCCGGGGCCAACGTCCTGACTTTC. As protein: CASSFDTGGASGANVLTF. The rearrangement uses TRBV5-1 and TRBJ2-6; 8 bases match TRBD2. Germline CDR1 and CDR2: SGHRS and YFSETQ. This CDR3 contains 18 residues. The ends lost 2 bases at V and 4 bases at J; junction bases unmatched: 11.

Ten or more counts support this clonotype. The chain recombines TRBV5-1 with TRBJ2-2; D tentatively fits TRBD1 or TRBD2 (5 bases each). The CDR3 runs 14 residues. Between the trimmed V and J ends, which lost 0 bases and 4 bases, there was a span of 7 bases. CDR1 and CDR2 from the germline V gene are SGHRS and YFSETQ. The CDR3 region is CASSLDGATGELFF. CDR3 coding DNA: TGCGCCAGCAGCTTGGACGGGGCCACCGGGGAGCTGTTTTTT.

The table lists this clonotype with many counts. CDR3 sequence reads: CASSEDKLYEQYV. Here the CDR3 DNA reads TGCGCCAGCAGCGAGGACAAGCTTTACGAGCAGTACGTC. The chain combines TRBV5-1 with TRBJ2-7; a weak D match, TRBD1 (5 bases). The V gene lost 4 bases and the J gene lost 4 bases, with 12 bases spanning the gap. Germline assignment: CDR1 SGHRS and CDR2 YFSETQ. This CDR3 region has 13 residues.

This clonotype came up many times. This chain connects TRBV6-5 to TRBJ2-3; D gene unclear. Per the germline V gene, CDR1 is MNHEY and CDR2 is SVGAGI. The length of the CDR3 is 12 residues. The V gene lost 7 bases and the J gene lost 0 bases, with 5 bases spanning the gap. The CDR3 region has the DNA TGTGCCAGCATGGGGAGCACAGATACGCAGTATTTT. Protein sequence: CASMGSTDTQYF.

This clonotype was recorded many times. CDR3 in DNA: TGCGCCAGCAGCTCCGCTTCGGGATCCACCGGGGAGCTGTTTTTT. Protein product: CASSSASGSTGELFF. V and J are TRBV5-1 and TRBJ2-2; D might be TRBD2 (5 bases). The CDR3 length is 15 residues. Per germline, CDR1 SGHRS and CDR2 YFSETQ. Trimming left V 3 bases short and J 4 bases short, with 13 bases between.

This clonotype was recorded at least ten times. The V and J genes are TRBV28 and TRBJ2-1; 9 bases align to TRBD2. V shed 3 bases and J 6 bases; nucleotides not matched to a gene: 12. Germline V lookup: CDR1 MDHEN, CDR2 SYDVKM. The CDR3 totals 17 residues. In DNA form, the CDR3 reads TGTGCCAGCAGTTTCGGCCCCGGCGGGAGGGCCCTCAATGAGCAGTTCTTC. Its protein product is CASSFGPGGRALNEQFF.

This clonotype was recorded at least ten times. The chain links TRBV18 to TRBJ2-2, with no clear D. CDR1 and CDR2 from the germline V gene are KGHSH and LQKENI. V lost 0 bases and J 5 bases, leaving 7 bases between the germline ends. The CDR3 extends over 14 amino acids. The CDR3 reads CASSPPGRTGELFF. The CDR3 nucleotides are TGTGCCAGCTCACCACCGGGTAGGACCGGGGAGCTGTTTTTT.

This clonotype was detected many times. This chain connects TRBV5-1 to TRBJ2-1, with 9 nucleotides matching TRBD2. V gave up 8 bases and J gave up 1 base; unmatched junction bases: 4. CDR1 is SGHRS, CDR2 YFSETQ, per germline. The length of the CDR3 is 14 residues. The CDR3 bases are TGCGCCAGTGCAGCGGGAGGATCCTACAATGAGCAGTTCTTC. Amino acid sequence: CASAAGGSYNEQFF.

This clonotype was observed at least ten times. At one end the junction does not follow the germline gene, possibly because of a read error. This chain links TRBV20-1 with TRBJ2-7, with a tentative D call TRBD2 (5 bases). CDR1 DFQATT and CDR2 SNEGSKA come from the germline V gene (reference sequence). The CDR3 contains 15 residues. Written as DNA, the CDR3 is TGCAGTGCTAGAGCCCCCTCCGGGCTCATCGAGCGGCGTGGCTTC. Translation gives CSARAPSGLIERRGF.

This clonotype appeared many times. This chain connects TRBV11-3 to TRBJ2-7; 9 bases match TRBD1. The J segment lost 6 bases and the V segment lost 6 bases, leaving 0 bases of the junction unmatched. CDR3 size: 11 residues. Per germline, CDR1 SGHNT and CDR2 YENEEA. CDR3 bases: TGTGCCAGCAGGACAGGGGGCGAGCAGTACGTC. Amino acid sequence: CASRTGGEQYV.

In this sample, this clonotype turned up many times. This rearrangement joins TRBV3-1 to TRBJ2-2, with D perhaps TRBD1 or TRBD2 (6 bases each). Germline values: CDR1 LGHDT, CDR2 YNNKEL (reference sequence). This CDR3 has 18 amino acids. Between the trimmed V and J ends, which lost 0 bases and 5 bases, there was a span of 19 bases. CDR3 sequence: CASSQDPSEGEVTGELFF. The CDR3 DNA reads as TGTGCCAGCAGCCAAGATCCGTCGGAGGGGGAGGTGACCGGGGAGCTGTTTTTT.